The 19 T cell receptor beta chains below all came from one sample that was sequenced in a study of beta chain features in type 1 diabetes. The sequenced template was cDNA made from the entire isolated RNA. The method was immunoSEQ multiplex PCR; TCRdb's version includes in-frame clones alone and lacks a portion of them. The sample lists around 150,000 clones, around 63% occurring once. Which antigens these TCRs recognize remains unknown. The study, taken as a whole, reports: Moderate but significant shortening of TCRB CDR3s was recorded in all four CD4+ subsets from Type 1 diabetes patients.

Specimen: naive CD4+ T cells from blood. These receptors were obtained from a man younger than 45 with type 1 diabetes.

This clone was seen once. The chain joins TRBV2 to TRBJ2-5; possibly TRBD1 for D (5 bases). Trimming took 1 base from V and 5 from J, leaving 14 bases between them. Germline lookup yields CDR1 SNHLY and CDR2 FYNNEI. The CDR3 is 15 residues long. CDR3 bases: TGTGCCAGCAGTGAAGAGGGCAGGGAAGGGGAGACCCAGTACTTC. It yields the protein CASSEEGREGETQYF. Based on the CDR3 plus reference TRBV2 and TRBJ2-5, the full variable domain is EPEVTQTPSHQVTQMGQEVILRCVPISNHLYFYWYRQILGQKVEFLVSFYNNEISEKSEIFDDQFSVERPDGSNFTLKIRSTKLEDSAMYFCASSEEGREGETQYFGPGTRLLVL.

The J gene is TRBJ2-1, the V gene TRBV18, with 8 positions matching TRBD1. The germline CDR1 and CDR2 sequences are KGHSH and LQKENI. The CDR3 has 15 amino acids. Losses at the gene ends were 4 bases for V and 3 bases for J; bases not matched to a gene: 5. The CDR3 protein is CASSLGQGDYNEQFF. The CDR3 nucleotides read TGTGCCAGCTCACTCGGACAGGGTGACTACAATGAGCAGTTCTTC.

The chain joins TRBV9 to TRBJ2-5; TRBD1 agrees at 7 bases. J was trimmed by 5 bases and V by 3 bases; bases with no gene match: 7. Germline CDR1 is SGDLS and CDR2 is YYNGEE. CDR3 length: 14 amino acids. CDR3 region: CASSGATGSETQYF. As DNA, the CDR3 is TGTGCCAGCAGCGGGGCGACAGGGTCCGAGACCCAGTACTTC.

The J gene is TRBJ1-2, the V gene TRBV29-1; D gene unclear. The CDR3 has 14 amino acids. Germline CDR1 is SQVTM and CDR2 is ANQGSEA. Trimming removed 4 bases at V and 2 bases at J, with 14 bases between. The CDR3 spells CSVASAVYNYGYTF. CDR3 DNA sequence: TGCAGCGTTGCATCGGCAGTGTACAACTATGGCTACACCTTC.

This chain links TRBV5-6 with TRBJ2-5, with D possibly matching TRBD2 (5 bases). V dropped 0 bases and J dropped 3 bases, with 6 bases sitting between them. The germline gives CDR1 SGHDT, CDR2 YYEEEE. The CDR3 runs 13 residues. CDR3 protein: CASSLVGEETQYF. The CDR3 nucleotides read TGTGCCAGCAGCTTGGTCGGGGAAGAGACCCAGTACTTC.

The gene calls are TRBV10-3 and TRBJ1-1; D remains unclear. V shed 2 bases and J shed 2 bases, with 9 bases lying between them. Per the germline V gene, CDR1 is ENHRY and CDR2 is SYGVKD. The CDR3 has 14 amino acids. CDR3 sequence (DNA): TGTGCCATCAGTGAGACCCTACCTAACACTGAAGCTTTCTTT. It codes for CAISETLPNTEAFF.

V usage is TRBV30 and J usage is TRBJ1-2; 7 positions agree with TRBD1. This CDR3 spans 13 amino acids. Germline V gives CDR1 GTSNPN, CDR2 SVGIG (reference sequence). After removal of 3 bases from V and 2 bases from J, the junction contained 3 bases not matched to a gene. The CDR3 is CAWSLGQNYGYTF. CDR3 bases: TGTGCCTGGAGCCTGGGACAGAACTATGGCTACACCTTC.

This CDR3 reads CASSDFNLAVHYEQYF. The CDR3 bases are TGTGCCAGCAGTGACTTTAACCTAGCGGTCCACTACGAGCAGTACTTC. The V and J genes are TRBV6-1 and TRBJ2-7, with 7 bases that match TRBD2. The ends lost 3 bases at V and 3 bases at J; junction bases unmatched: 11. CDR1 is MNHNS, CDR2 SASEGT, per germline. The CDR3 has 16 amino acids.

This clone was detected once. V gene TRBV30 combines with J gene TRBJ1-5; TRBD1 matches 7 bases. The CDR3 contains 15 residues. V lost 0 bases to trimming and J lost 6 bases; unmatched junction nucleotides: 8. Germline V lookup: CDR1 GTSNPN, CDR2 SVGIG (reference sequence). CDR3 protein: CAWSVRGQGPQPQHF. CDR3 in DNA: TGTGCCTGGAGTGTAAGGGGGCAGGGGCCTCAGCCCCAGCATTTT.

The V and J genes are TRBV29-1 and TRBJ2-5; 10 bases fit TRBD2. V shed 6 bases, J shed 2 bases, and the junction held 3 bases outside the gene matches. Per germline, CDR1 SQVTM and CDR2 ANQGSEA. CDR3 length: 13 amino acids. As DNA, the CDR3 is TGCAGCGTAGGAGCGGGGGGGCAAGAGACCCAGTACTTC. Protein product: CSVGAGGQETQYF.

The genes are TRBV18 and TRBJ1-2; 7 bases match TRBD1. This CDR3 comprises 16 residues. Germline V gene data show CDR1 as KGHSH and CDR2 as LQKENI. The ends lost 6 bases at V and 6 bases at J; junction bases unmatched: 16. CDR3 protein: CASSAFVVTGSNGYTF. For the CDR3, the DNA is TGTGCCAGCTCCGCCTTTGTGGTGACAGGGTCGAATGGCTACACCTTC.

This clone was found once. The chain links TRBV5-6 to TRBJ2-1, with D maybe TRBD2 (5 bases). The CDR3 covers 17 residues. V lost 4 bases to trimming and J lost 2 bases, with 19 bases between them. Germline-derived CDR1 and CDR2 are SGHDT and YYEEEE. The CDR3 sequence is CASSPQGWGATYNEQFF. The DNA for the CDR3 is TGTGCCAGCAGCCCCCAAGGTTGGGGAGCAACCTACAATGAGCAGTTCTTC.

The chain is built from TRBV30 and TRBJ1-6, with TRBD1 matching 11 bases. CDR3 length: 14 amino acids. The junction had 1 base not matched to a gene; V was cut back by 2 bases and J by 7 bases. The germline CDR1 and CDR2 sequences are GTSNPN and SVGIG (reference sequence). The CDR3 region is CAWSWDRGNSPLHF. As DNA, the CDR3 is TGTGCCTGGAGTTGGGACAGGGGGAATTCACCCCTCCACTTT.

The chain has TRBV30 and TRBJ2-5, with 11 bases aligning to TRBD1. Germline CDR1 and CDR2: GTSNPN and SVGIG (reference sequence). The CDR3 runs to 13 residues. V lost 5 bases to trimming and J lost 5 bases; unmatched junction nucleotides: 4. The CDR3 coding sequence is TGTGCCTGGGGACAGGGGGCGCTTGAGACCCAGTACTTC. Its protein product is CAWGQGALETQYF.

J is TRBJ1-4 and V is TRBV29-1, with D perhaps TRBD1 (5 bases). V lost 1 base and J lost 10, with 10 bases in between. Germline CDR1 and CDR2: SQVTM and ANQGSEA. This CDR3 contains 12 residues. CDR3 bases: TGCAGCGTTGAAGGAGGGGCTGGAAAACTGTTTTTT. Protein: CSVEGGAGKLFF.

The chain links TRBV4-3 to TRBJ2-7; D not certain. CDR3 length: 14 amino acids. V was cut by 0 bases and J by 5 bases, with 11 bases left in between. The germline V gene encodes CDR1 LGHNA and CDR2 YSLEER. The CDR3, as DNA: TGCGCCAGCAGCCAAGAAACACAGAACCACGAGCAGTACTTC. It codes for CASSQETQNHEQYF.

V is TRBV7-9 and J is TRBJ2-3, with D perhaps TRBD1 or TRBD2 (6 bases each). V was shortened by 1 base and J by 3 bases, with 17 bases between the two germline ends. CDR1 is SEHNR, CDR2 FQNEAQ, per germline (reference sequence). The CDR3 has 17 amino acids. Written as DNA, the CDR3 is TGTGCCAGCAGCTTAGATACCGGGGGCAGTTTGACAGATACGCAGTATTTT. It yields the protein CASSLDTGGSLTDTQYF. The variable domain in full, completed from reference TRBV7-9 and TRBJ2-3, reads DTGVSQNPRHKITKRGQNVTFRCDPISEHNRLYWYRQTLGQGPEFLTYFQNEAQLEKSRLLSDRFSAERPKGSFSTLEIQRTEQGDSAMYLCASSLDTGGSLTDTQYFGPGTRLTVL.

This chain joins TRBV5-6 and TRBJ1-1; tentative D call: TRBD1 (5 bases). Between the trimmed V and J ends, which lost 3 bases and 1 base, there was a span of 13 bases. CDR3 length equals 15 residues. Germline CDR1 is SGHDT and CDR2 is YYEEEE. The CDR3 sequence is CASSSSMGRNTEAFF. In DNA form, the CDR3 reads TGTGCCAGCAGCTCCAGTATGGGGCGGAACACTGAAGCTTTCTTT.

The chain combines TRBV4-3 with TRBJ1-6; TRBD1 aligns across 8 bases. CDR1 LGHNA and CDR2 YSLEER come from the germline V gene. Unmatched junction bases numbered 5, after V lost 4 bases and J lost 6 bases. This CDR3 has 15 amino acids. The chain's CDR3 is CASSPWTGSNSPLHF. The CDR3 nucleotides read TGCGCCAGCAGCCCGTGGACAGGGAGTAATTCACCCCTCCACTTT.